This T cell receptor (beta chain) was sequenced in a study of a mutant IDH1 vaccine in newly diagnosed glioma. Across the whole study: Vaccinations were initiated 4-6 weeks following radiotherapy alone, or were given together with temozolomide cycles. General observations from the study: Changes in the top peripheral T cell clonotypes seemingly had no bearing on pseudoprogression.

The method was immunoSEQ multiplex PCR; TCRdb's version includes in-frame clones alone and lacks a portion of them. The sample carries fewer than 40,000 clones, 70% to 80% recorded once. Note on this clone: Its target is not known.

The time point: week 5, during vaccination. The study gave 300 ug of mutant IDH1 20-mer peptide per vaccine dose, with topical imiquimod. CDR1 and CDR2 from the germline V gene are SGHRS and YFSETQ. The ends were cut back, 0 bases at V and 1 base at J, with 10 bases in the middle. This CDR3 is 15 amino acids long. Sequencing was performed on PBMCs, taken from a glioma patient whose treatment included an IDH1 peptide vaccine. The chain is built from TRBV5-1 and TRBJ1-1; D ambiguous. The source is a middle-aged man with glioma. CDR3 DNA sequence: TGCGCCAGCAGCTTGGCGGGGTTGGGGAACACTGAAGCTTTCTTT. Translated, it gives CASSLAGLGNTEAFF.